A selection of T cell receptor beta chains follows, all from one sample in a study of blood T cell repertoires in COVID-19. Some clones are missing from TCRdb's copy, which holds only in-frame ones; the method was immunoSEQ multiplex PCR. The repertoire has about 200,000 clones, almost 85% of them found once; the top ten carry approximately 16%. Sequenced material: PBMCs or T cells enriched from blood (not recorded which). These receptors were collected from a man in his forties or fifties who had recovered from COVID-19. CDR3s include the opening cysteine and the closing phenylalanine or tryptophan. D genes are given only for firm matches. Where a row states a size, it is once, few, many or the class of an expanded clone; other rows omit it.

v_call	clone_size	j_call	d_call	cdr3_nt	cdr3_aa
TRBV29-1	once	TRBJ1-1	TRBD1	TGCAGCGTTGTAGAGGGGGCGGTTAACACTGAAGCTTTCTTT	CSVVEGAVNTEAFF
TRBV24-1	.	TRBJ1-2	TRBD1	TGTGCCACCAGTGGCCGGGACAGCCTTAACTATGGCTACACCTTC	CATSGRDSLNYGYTF
TRBV25-1	.	TRBJ1-2	.	TGTGCCAGCAGTGAATGGAGGGGCTATGGCTACACCTTC	CASSEWRGYGYTF
TRBV19	.	TRBJ2-2	.	TGTGCCAGTAGTAGAGACAGGATCGGGGAGCTGTTTTTT	CASSRDRIGELFF
TRBV23-1	.	TRBJ2-7	.	TGCGCCAGCAGTCGGTACAGGGTGTCCTACGAGCAGTACTTC	CASSRYRVSYEQYF
TRBV5-5	.	TRBJ2-5	TRBD2	TGTGCCAGCAGCTTGCCTAGCGGGGGCCAAGAGACCCAGTACTTC	CASSLPSGGQETQYF
TRBV7-3	.	TRBJ2-5	TRBD2	TGTGCCAGCAGCTCTCGCCCAGCGGGGGGGCAGGAGACCCAGTACTTC	CASSSRPAGGQETQYF
TRBV7-2	.	TRBJ2-7	.	TGTGCCAGCAGTCGCCCCGGGGCCTACGAGCAGTACTTC	CASSRPGAYEQYF
TRBV7-2	.	TRBJ1-6	TRBD1	TGTGCCAGCAGCACAGAAGACAGGGCCCATTCACCCCTCCACTTT	CASSTEDRAHSPLHF
TRBV18	.	TRBJ1-2	.	TGTGCCAGCTCCACCGCGACAGACCCTACACGAGGCTACACCTTC	CASSTATDPTRGYTF
TRBV28	.	TRBJ2-7	TRBD1	TGTGCCACCGATAGACAGGGACCCTACGAGCAGTACTTC	CATDRQGPYEQYF
TRBV10-3	.	TRBJ1-6	.	TGTGCCATCAGTGAGTCATCGGGGGGCCGTTCACCCCTCCACTTT	CAISESSGGRSPLHF
TRBV25-1	.	TRBJ1-2	.	TGTGCCAGCAGCGACCCCGGGGTAGGCTACACCTTC	CASSDPGVGYTF
TRBV2	.	TRBJ1-1	.	TGTGCCAGCATTAGGTGGGAGAGCACTGAAGCTTTCTTT	CASIRWESTEAFF
TRBV7-9	.	TRBJ1-4	.	TGTGCCAGCAGCCGTGACGGGGAAAAACTGTTTTTT	CASSRDGEKLFF
TRBV28	.	TRBJ1-1	.	TGTGCCAGCAGTGGAACAAGGAGCACTGAAGCTTTCTTT	CASSGTRSTEAFF
TRBV15	few	TRBJ2-7	TRBD1	TGTGCCACCAGCAGGAGGGGGCTGGGGGACGAGCAGTACTTC	CATSRRGLGDEQYF
TRBV6-5	.	TRBJ1-4	TRBD1	TGTGCCAGCAGCTCCTCGGACAGGGGGCGAGAAAAACTGTTTTTT	CASSSSDRGREKLFF
TRBV14	.	TRBJ1-6	.	TGTGCCAGCAGCTCCGGGGATTATAATTCACCCCTCCACTTT	CASSSGDYNSPLHF
TRBV11-2	.	TRBJ2-4	TRBD2	TGTGCCAGCAGCTGGACTAGCGGGGGGTCCAAAAACATTCAGTACTTC	CASSWTSGGSKNIQYF
TRBV25-1	.	TRBJ1-5	.	TGTGCCAGCAGTGAATATCGGAGCGGTAGGCCCCAGCATTTT	CASSEYRSGRPQHF
TRBV9	.	TRBJ2-1	TRBD2	TGTGCCAGCAGCCCTACTAGCGGGAGTTGGGAGCAGTTCTTC	CASSPTSGSWEQFF
TRBV6-5	.	TRBJ1-5	.	TGTGCCAGCATCTTCGGGAATAGCAATCAGCCCCAGCATTTT	CASIFGNSNQPQHF
TRBV28	.	TRBJ1-1	.	TGTGCCAGCAGTCTCACGGTTACTTTCTTT	CASSLTVTFF
TRBV14	.	TRBJ1-1	.	TGTGCCAGCAGCCAAGGGGGAGTAGGTCGATGGACTGAAGCTTTCTTT	CASSQGGVGRWTEAFF
TRBV11-2	once	TRBJ1-6	.	TGTGCCAGCAGCTCCCAAACGGGGGGTTATTCACCCCTCCACTTT	CASSSQTGGYSPLHF
TRBV5-4	.	TRBJ2-3	.	TGTGCCAGCAGCTTTAAGTTAGGGGGCACAGATACGCAGTATTTT	CASSFKLGGTDTQYF
TRBV15	.	TRBJ2-3	TRBD1	TGTGCCACCAGCAGAGGATCGGGACAGCTGAACACAGATACGCAGTATTTT	CATSRGSGQLNTDTQYF
TRBV11-2	few	TRBJ1-2	.	TGTGCCAGCAGCTTACCGTGGGGGATGCGGGGCGGCTACACCTTC	CASSLPWGMRGGYTF
TRBV7-2	.	TRBJ1-2	TRBD1	TGTGCCAGCAGCTTAAGACCAGGGGGCGACTATGGCTACACCTTC	CASSLRPGGDYGYTF
TRBV28	.	TRBJ1-1	.	TGTGCCAGCAGTTTGAGGCAGGGCGTCACTGAAGCTTTCTTT	CASSLRQGVTEAFF
TRBV30	.	TRBJ1-3	.	TGTGCCTGGAGTGCACTCGTCTCTGGAAACACCATATATTTT	CAWSALVSGNTIYF
TRBV9	.	TRBJ1-1	.	TGTGCCAGCAGCGTAATGCCGGGAGGGAACACTGAAGCTTTCTTT	CASSVMPGGNTEAFF
TRBV12-5	.	TRBJ2-5	TRBD2	TGTGCTAGTGGTTTTCGGGACTACTACCAAGAGACCCAGTACTTC	CASGFRDYYQETQYF
TRBV30	.	TRBJ2-3	.	TGTGCCTGGAGTCGGGGGTTCGGCACAGATACGCAGTATTTT	CAWSRGFGTDTQYF
TRBV3-1/TRBV3-2	.	TRBJ2-5	.	TGTGCCAGCAGCCCTCAAGAGAACAGCCAAGAGACCCAGTACTTC	CASSPQENSQETQYF
TRBV28	.	TRBJ2-3	.	TGTGCCAGCAGTTTTGAGGGGGGGGACACAGATACGCAGTATTTT	CASSFEGGDTDTQYF
TRBV24-1	.	TRBJ1-2	.	TGTGCCACCAGTGATAGGCGGGGAGCAGTCTATGGCTACACCTTC	CATSDRRGAVYGYTF
TRBV14	few	TRBJ2-6	TRBD2	TGTGCCAGCAGCCCGCGGGGGGCTGGGGCCAACGTCCTGACTTTC	CASSPRGAGANVLTF
TRBV3-1/TRBV3-2	few	TRBJ1-2	.	TGTGCCAGCAGCCCTCACGGTGCAGGGGACTATGGCTACACCTTC	CASSPHGAGDYGYTF
TRBV28	once	TRBJ2-3	TRBD2	TGTGCCAGCAGTTCGTTCGGGGGAGGGCCTGTAGATACGCAGTATTTT	CASSSFGGGPVDTQYF
TRBV11-2	.	TRBJ1-1	TRBD1	TGTGCCAGCAGCTTAGTAGGGACAGGGGAAGCTTTCTTT	CASSLVGTGEAFF
TRBV20-1	.	TRBJ2-7	TRBD1	TGCAGTGCTAGTTTGGACAGGGAGAACGAGCAGTACTTC	CSASLDRENEQYF
TRBV7-2	.	TRBJ2-5	TRBD1	TGTGCCAGCAGCAACAGGGGGCGCAGGGAGACCCAGTACTTC	CASSNRGRRETQYF